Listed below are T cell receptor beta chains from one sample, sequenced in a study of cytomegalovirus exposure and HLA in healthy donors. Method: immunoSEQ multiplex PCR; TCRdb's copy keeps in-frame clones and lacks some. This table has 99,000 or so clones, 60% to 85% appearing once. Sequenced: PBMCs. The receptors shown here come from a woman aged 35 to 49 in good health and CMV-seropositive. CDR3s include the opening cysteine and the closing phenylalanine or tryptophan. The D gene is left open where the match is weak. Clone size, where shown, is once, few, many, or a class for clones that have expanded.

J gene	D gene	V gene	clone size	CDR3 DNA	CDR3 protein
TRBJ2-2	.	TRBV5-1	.	TGCGCCAGCAGCTTAACTAACACCGGGGAGCTGTTTTTT	CASSLTNTGELFF
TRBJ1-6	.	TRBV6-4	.	TGTGCCAGCAGTGACTCGGAGGGTGGTAATTCACCCCTCCACTTT	CASSDSEGGNSPLHF
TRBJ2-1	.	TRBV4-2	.	TGTGCCAGCAGCCAGGGAGCGGAAACTACGAATGAGCAGTTCTTC	CASSQGAETTNEQFF
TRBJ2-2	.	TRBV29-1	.	TGCAGCGTGGGGTGGGGGGGCCCCACCGGGGAGCTGTTTTTT	CSVGWGGPTGELFF
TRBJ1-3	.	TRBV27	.	TGTGCCAGCAAGATGAACAGGGCCTCTGGAAACACCATATATTTT	CASKMNRASGNTIYF
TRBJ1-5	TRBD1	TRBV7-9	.	TGTTCCAGCAGCCGTACAGGGGGCAATCAGCCCCAGCATTTT	CSSSRTGGNQPQHF
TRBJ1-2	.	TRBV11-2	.	TGTGCCAGCCGAAGAGCAGGGTACAACTATGGCTACACCTTC	CASRRAGYNYGYTF
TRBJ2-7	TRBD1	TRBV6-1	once	TGTGCCAGCAACCGACAGGGGATTTTCCACGAGCAGTACTTC	CASNRQGIFHEQYF
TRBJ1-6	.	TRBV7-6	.	TGTGCCAGCAGCTTAAGGGAGGCTGGTTTAGGTTCACCCCTCCACTTT	CASSLREAGLGSPLHF
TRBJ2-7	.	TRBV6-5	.	TGTGCCAGCCTTAACAGGACCTCCTACGAGCAGTACTTC	CASLNRTSYEQYF
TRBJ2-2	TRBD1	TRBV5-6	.	TGTGCCAGCAGGTCGCCAGGGGGTTCTACGAACACCGGGGAGCTGTTTTTT	CASRSPGGSTNTGELFF
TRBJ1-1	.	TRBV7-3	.	TGTGCCAGCAGCTTAACTAGAGCAGGGAAGGATTACACTGAAGCTTTCTTT	CASSLTRAGKDYTEAFF
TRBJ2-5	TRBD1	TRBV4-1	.	TGCGCCAGCAGCCAAGGGCAGGGGGCGTGGGAGACCCAGTACTTC	CASSQGQGAWETQYF
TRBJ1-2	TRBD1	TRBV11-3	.	TGTGCCAGCAGCTTAAGTAACAGGGGGAATTATGGCTACACCTTC	CASSLSNRGNYGYTF
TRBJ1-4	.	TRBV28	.	TGTGCCAGCAGCTATATAAACAGGTCTAGGGAAAAACTGTTTTTT	CASSYINRSREKLFF
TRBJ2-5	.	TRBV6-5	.	TGTGCCAGCAGCCGTGGGCTACTCGGAGAGACCCAGTACTTC	CASSRGLLGETQYF
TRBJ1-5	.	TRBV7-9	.	TGTTCCAGCTCTTCGAGCAATCAGCCCCAGCATTTT	CSSSSSNQPQHF